The T cell receptor beta chain described here comes from a study of blood T cell repertoires in COVID-19. Overall study context: Samples came from the United States, Italy and Spain, spanning acute and convalescent COVID-19. PBMCs, B-cell-depleted T cells, or T cells provided the cDNA or gDNA that made up the material.

Symptom resolution, clearance, or two negative PCRs marked donors in Cohort 3 as recovered. This CDR3 has 14 residues. The germline gives CDR1 GTSNPN, CDR2 SVGIG (reference sequence). Deletions cut 2 bases from V and 6 bases from J, with 16 bases between. Original data processing: Nucleated cell counts were estimated from reference gene primer amplification. Repertoires were generated with immunoSEQ multiplex PCR, while TCRdb's copy carries only in-frame clones and drops some. Clone size and V and J calls were adopted from that table, with D and trimming inferred from the DNA. There are some 230,000 clones in the sample; 70% to 85% occur only once, and approximately 15% lies in the top ten.

This receptor was identified in a man aged 35 to 55 who had recovered from COVID-19. The chain has TRBV30 and TRBJ2-5, with D unclear. Sequencing was done on a sample of PBMCs or T cells enriched from blood (not recorded which). The CDR3 sequence: CAWSPLGPTQTQYF. The CDR3 coding sequence is TGTGCCTGGAGTCCCCTGGGCCCCACACAGACCCAGTACTTC.